This T cell receptor (beta chain) was recovered during a study of T-cell memory formation after mild COVID-19. Study-wide context: Most TCR clusters belonged to a single donor.

Study outcomes and limitations: CD4+ clones that contracted lay mainly in CM and EM; CD8+ ones lay in EMRA. Balance between CD4 and CD8 was seen in clones contracting day 15 to 85, and a CD4+ lean was seen in later expanders. Within pre-infection memory, some responding clones were found, suggesting cross-reactive memory joined.

The sample holds a few counts of this clonotype. Antigen: not known. Germline CDR1 is SGHRS and CDR2 is YFSETQ. The junction had 9 bases not matched to a gene; V was cut back by 3 bases and J by 9 bases. The CDR3 runs to 14 residues. MiXCR was run by TCRdb on the 5' RACE reads, yielding one entry per CDR3 protein. The profile covers 500,000 to 650,000 distinct CDR3 sequences, with about 20% appearing a single time and around 9.2% taken by the ten largest. The chain carries TRBV5-1 and TRBJ2-1, with TRBD1 matching 7 bases. Specimen: PBMCs or a T cell subset sorted from them (not recorded which). This receptor was obtained from an adult woman who had mild COVID-19 (a few samples of this study predate the infection). Cell type and time point are not known. CDR3 nucleotides: TGCGCCAGCAGCTCAGACAGGGCCGTGAGTGAGCAGTTCTTC. Its translation: CASSSDRAVSEQFF.